A single sample gave rise to the 9 T cell receptor beta chains below, sequenced in a study of graft-versus-host responses after intestinal transplantation. The method was immunoSEQ multiplex PCR; TCRdb's version includes in-frame clones alone and lacks a portion of them. Of about 97,000 clones listed, 80% to 95% are singletons. The material was PBMCs, obtained approximately 470 days after intestinal transplant. The receptor source for this set is a human patient who received an intestinal transplant, so some T cells may come from the graft donor.

V is TRBV11-1 and J is TRBJ1-2; possible D gene TRBD1, 6 bases. V lost 3 bases, J lost 0 bases, and 11 bases lay in between. The CDR3 is made up of 15 amino acids. Germline loops: CDR1 SGHAT, CDR2 FQDESV (reference sequence). CDR3 sequence reads: CASSFRDTSNYGYTF. The CDR3 DNA reads TGTGCCAGCAGCTTCCGGGACACCTCTAACTATGGCTACACCTTC.

The chain uses TRBV2 and TRBJ2-3, with D possibly being TRBD1 (5 bases). Germline V gene lookup returns CDR1 SNHLY and CDR2 FYNNEI. With 3 bases removed from V and 1 base from J, the gap between germline ends came to 14 bases. This CDR3 is built from 16 residues. Written as DNA, the CDR3 is TGTGCCAGCAGTGAGACCCCAGGGATGGGCACAGATACGCAGTATTTT. Its translation: CASSETPGMGTDTQYF.

V is TRBV5-6 and J is TRBJ1-5; D is perhaps TRBD1 (5 bases). Trimming left V 0 bases short and J 1 base short, with 14 bases between. In germline, CDR1 is SGHDT, CDR2 YYEEEE. This CDR3 has 17 residues. The CDR3 DNA reads as TGTGCCAGCAGCTTGGGGTCATCATGGGGGAGCAATCAGCCCCAGCATTTT. Translation: CASSLGSSWGSNQPQHF.

V is TRBV6-4 and J is TRBJ1-1; tentatively, D is TRBD1 (6 bases). V lost 3 bases and J 6 bases, leaving 11 bases between the germline ends. This CDR3 is 13 amino acids long. Germline CDR1 and CDR2: MRHNA and SNTAGT. The CDR3 DNA is TGTGCCAGCAGTGAAAACGACAGGTCTGAAGCTTTCTTT. As protein: CASSENDRSEAFF.

The J gene is TRBJ1-2, the V gene TRBV7-9; D is possibly TRBD1 (6 bases). Germline CDR1 is SEHNR and CDR2 is FQNEAQ (reference sequence). The CDR3 is made up of 12 amino acids. The V and J ends lost 4 bases and 4 bases respectively, with 7 bases between them. CDR3 sequence reads: CASSSGVYGYTF. The CDR3 nucleotides are TGTGCCAGCAGCTCAGGGGTCTATGGCTACACCTTC. Combining the CDR3 with reference TRBV7-9 and TRBJ1-2 gives the whole variable domain DTGVSQNPRHKITKRGQNVTFRCDPISEHNRLYWYRQTLGQGPEFLTYFQNEAQLEKSRLLSDRFSAERPKGSFSTLEIQRTEQGDSAMYLCASSSGVYGYTFGSGTRLTVV.

This chain links TRBV18 with TRBJ1-3; 9 nucleotides align to TRBD1. Germline lookup yields CDR1 KGHSH and CDR2 LQKENI. Trimming took 5 bases from V and 4 from J; bases not matched to a gene: 3. This CDR3 has 14 amino acids. The CDR3 DNA reads TGTGCCAGCTCAACGGGGACAGGGGGAAACACCATATATTTT. Its translation is CASSTGTGGNTIYF. Full variable domain (rest looked up from reference TRBV18 and TRBJ1-3): NAGVMQNPRHLVRRRGQEARLRCSPMKGHSHVYWYRQLPEEGLKFMVYLQKENIIDESGMPKERFSAEFPKEGPSILRIQQVVRGDSAAYFCASSTGTGGNTIYFGEGSWLTVV.

This chain connects TRBV12-5 to TRBJ1-1; possible D gene TRBD1, 5 bases. Germline CDR1 reads LGHNT; CDR2 reads FRNRAP. With 1 base removed from V and 7 bases from J, the gap between germline ends came to 13 bases. The CDR3 length is 14 residues. The DNA of the CDR3 is TGTGCTAGTGGTTTGGCAGGGCGCAACTATGAAGCTTTCTTT. It is translated as CASGLAGRNYEAFF.

The table lists this clone with a count of one. V gene TRBV10-1 combines with J gene TRBJ2-3, with TRBD1 matching 8 bases. J was trimmed by 3 bases and V by 2 bases; bases with no gene match: 1. The CDR3 is 14 residues long. Germline V gives CDR1 WNHNN, CDR2 SYGVQD (reference sequence). CDR3 residues: CASSENRGTDTQYF. For the CDR3, the DNA is TGCGCCAGCAGTGAGAACAGGGGGACAGATACGCAGTATTTT.

CDR3 sequence: CASSVEGGLWETQYF. The CDR3 DNA sequence: TGTGCCAGCAGCGTAGAAGGGGGCTTATGGGAGACCCAGTACTTC. This sequence joins TRBV9 and TRBJ2-5, with 7 bases identical to TRBD1. J gave up 5 bases and V 0 bases, and 7 bases lay outside the gene matches. Germline V gene data show CDR1 as SGDLS and CDR2 as YYNGEE. The CDR3 consists of 15 residues.